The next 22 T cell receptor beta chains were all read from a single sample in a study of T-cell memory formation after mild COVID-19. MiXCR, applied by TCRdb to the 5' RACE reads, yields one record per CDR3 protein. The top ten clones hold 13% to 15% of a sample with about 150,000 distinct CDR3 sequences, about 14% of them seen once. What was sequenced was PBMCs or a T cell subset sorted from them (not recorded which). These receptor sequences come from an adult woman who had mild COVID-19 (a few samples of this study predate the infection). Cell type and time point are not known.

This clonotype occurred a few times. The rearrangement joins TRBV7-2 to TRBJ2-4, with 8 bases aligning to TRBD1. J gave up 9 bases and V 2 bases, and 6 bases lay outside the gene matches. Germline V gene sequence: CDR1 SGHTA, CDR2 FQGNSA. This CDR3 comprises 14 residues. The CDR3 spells CASSLLDRAIIQYF. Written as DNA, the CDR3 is TGTGCCAGCAGCTTATTGGACAGGGCTATCATTCAGTACTTC.

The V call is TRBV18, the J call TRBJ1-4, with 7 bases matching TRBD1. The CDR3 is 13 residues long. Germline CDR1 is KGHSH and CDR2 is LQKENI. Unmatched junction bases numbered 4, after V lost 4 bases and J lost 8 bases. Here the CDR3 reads CASSRVTGEKLFF. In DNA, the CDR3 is TGTGCCAGCTCACGTGTGACAGGGGAAAAACTGTTTTTT.

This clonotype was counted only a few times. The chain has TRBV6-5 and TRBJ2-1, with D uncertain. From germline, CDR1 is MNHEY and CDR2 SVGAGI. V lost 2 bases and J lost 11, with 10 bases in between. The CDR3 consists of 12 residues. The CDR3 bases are TGTGCCAGCAGTTACGGTGGGGTTAAGCAGTTCTTC. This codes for CASSYGGVKQFF.

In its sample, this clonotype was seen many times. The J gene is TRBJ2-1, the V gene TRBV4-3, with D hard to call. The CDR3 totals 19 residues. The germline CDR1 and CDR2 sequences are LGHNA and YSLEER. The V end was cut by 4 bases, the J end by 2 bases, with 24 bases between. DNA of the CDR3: TGCGCCAGCAGCCGAAGAAACCTGACCCTCCGCCGGGCCTACAATGAGCAGTTCTTC. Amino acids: CASSRRNLTLRRAYNEQFF.

The CDR3 is CSALQGARPQHF. DNA of the CDR3: TGCAGTGCGCTACAGGGGGCGCGGCCCCAGCATTTT. The chain carries TRBV20-1 and TRBJ1-5; 9 bases map to TRBD1. Germline trimming cut 6 bases from V and 9 bases from J; bases unmatched to any gene: 6. This CDR3 comprises 12 residues. The germline CDR1 and CDR2 sequences are DFQATT and SNEGSKA (reference sequence).

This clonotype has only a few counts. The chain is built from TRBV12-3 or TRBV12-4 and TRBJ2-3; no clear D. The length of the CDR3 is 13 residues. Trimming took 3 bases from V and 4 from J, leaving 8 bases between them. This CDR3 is CASSFSPSDTQYF. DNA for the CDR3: TGTGCCAGCAGTTTCTCGCCTTCAGATACGCAGTATTTT.

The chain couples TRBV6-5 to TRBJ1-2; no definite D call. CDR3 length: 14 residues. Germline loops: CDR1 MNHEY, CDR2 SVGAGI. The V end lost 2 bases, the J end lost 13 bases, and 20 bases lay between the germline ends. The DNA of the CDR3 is TGTGCCAGCAGTTACACAGTGAGCGGACCGACCCTCACCTTC. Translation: CASSYTVSGPTLTF.

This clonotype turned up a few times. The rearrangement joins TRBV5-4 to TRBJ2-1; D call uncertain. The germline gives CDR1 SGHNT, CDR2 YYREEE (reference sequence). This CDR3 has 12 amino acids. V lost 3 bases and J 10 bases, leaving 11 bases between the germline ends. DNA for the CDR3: TGTGCCAGCAGCTGGAATCTTCGCGAGCAGTTCTTC. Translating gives CASSWNLREQFF.

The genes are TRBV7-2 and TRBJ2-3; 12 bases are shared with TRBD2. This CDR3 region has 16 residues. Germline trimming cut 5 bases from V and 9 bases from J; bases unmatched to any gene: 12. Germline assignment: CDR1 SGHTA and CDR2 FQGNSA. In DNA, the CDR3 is TGTGCCAGCAGCAACGGACTAGCGGGAACCCTGATAACGCAGTATTTT. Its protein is CASSNGLAGTLITQYF.

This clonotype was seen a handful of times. This CDR3 is CASKRGGNQPQHF. CDR3 coding DNA: TGTGCCAGTAAGCGGGGTGGCAATCAGCCCCAGCATTTT. The V call is TRBV19, the J call TRBJ1-5; D uncertain. Per germline, CDR1 LNHDA and CDR2 SQIVND (reference sequence). The CDR3 consists of 13 residues. V was clipped by 7 bases and J by 2 bases, with 9 bases between them. Based on the CDR3 plus reference TRBV19 and TRBJ1-5, the full variable domain is DGGITQSPKYLFRKEGQNVTLSCEQNLNHDAMYWYRQDPGQGLRLIYYSQIVNDFQKGDIAEGYSVSREKKESFPLTVTSAQKNPTAFYLCASKRGGNQPQHFGDGTRLSIL.

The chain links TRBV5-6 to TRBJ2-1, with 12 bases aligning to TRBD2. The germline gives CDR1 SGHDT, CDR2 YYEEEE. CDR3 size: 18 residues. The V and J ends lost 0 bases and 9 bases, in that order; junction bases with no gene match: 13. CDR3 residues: CASSLDRTSGTLTREQFF. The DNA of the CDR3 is TGTGCCAGCAGCTTGGACCGGACTAGCGGGACCCTGACTCGTGAGCAGTTCTTC.

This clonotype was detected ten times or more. CDR3 DNA sequence: TGTGCCAGCAGCCCGGGACTAGGAGACACCGGGGAGCTGTTTTTT. Amino acid sequence: CASSPGLGDTGELFF. The rearrangement joins TRBV7-3 to TRBJ2-2, with 8 positions matching TRBD2. The V gene's germline CDR1 is SGHTA and CDR2 FQGTGA. The CDR3 is made up of 15 amino acids. The V and J ends lost 5 bases and 3 bases, in that order; junction bases with no gene match: 5.

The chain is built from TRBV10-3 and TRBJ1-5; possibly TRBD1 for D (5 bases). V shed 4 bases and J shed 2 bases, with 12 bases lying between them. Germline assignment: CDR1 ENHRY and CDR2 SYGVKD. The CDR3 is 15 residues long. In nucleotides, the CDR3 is TGTGCCATCAGTGCCGGGACGCTTCGCAATCAGCCCCAGCATTTT. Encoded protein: CAISAGTLRNQPQHF.

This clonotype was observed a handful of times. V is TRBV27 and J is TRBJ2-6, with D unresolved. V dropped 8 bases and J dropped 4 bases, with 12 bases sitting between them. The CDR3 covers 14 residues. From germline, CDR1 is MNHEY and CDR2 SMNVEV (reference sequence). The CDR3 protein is CASRPNGGANVLTF. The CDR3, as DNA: TGTGCCAGCCGTCCTAACGGCGGGGCCAACGTCCTGACTTTC.

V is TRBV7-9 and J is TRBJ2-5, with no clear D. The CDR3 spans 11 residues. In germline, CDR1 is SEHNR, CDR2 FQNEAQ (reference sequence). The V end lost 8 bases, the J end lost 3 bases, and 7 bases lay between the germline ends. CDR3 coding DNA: TGTGCCAGCTCGGTGAAAGAGACCCAGTACTTC. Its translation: CASSVKETQYF.

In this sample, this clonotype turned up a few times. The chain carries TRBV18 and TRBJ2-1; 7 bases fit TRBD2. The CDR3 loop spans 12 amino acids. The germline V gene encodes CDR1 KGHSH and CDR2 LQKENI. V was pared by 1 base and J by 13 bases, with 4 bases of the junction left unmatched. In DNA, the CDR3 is TGTGCCAGCTCACCACAAGCGGGATTACAGTTCTTC. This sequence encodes CASSPQAGLQFF. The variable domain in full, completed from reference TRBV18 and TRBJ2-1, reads NAGVMQNPRHLVRRRGQEARLRCSPMKGHSHVYWYRQLPEEGLKFMVYLQKENIIDESGMPKERFSAEFPKEGPSILRIQQVVRGDSAAYFCASSPQAGLQFFGPGTRLTVL.

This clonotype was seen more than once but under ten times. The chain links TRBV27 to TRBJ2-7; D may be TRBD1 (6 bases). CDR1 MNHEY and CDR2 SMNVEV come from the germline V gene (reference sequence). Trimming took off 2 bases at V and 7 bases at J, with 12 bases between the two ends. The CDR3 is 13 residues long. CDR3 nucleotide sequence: TGTGCCAGCAGTTTAACAGGGACCTCTGAGCAGTACTTC. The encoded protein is CASSLTGTSEQYF.

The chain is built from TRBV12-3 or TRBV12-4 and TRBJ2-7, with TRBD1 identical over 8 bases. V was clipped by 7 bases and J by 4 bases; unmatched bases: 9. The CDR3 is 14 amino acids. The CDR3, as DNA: TGTGCCAGCACCACGGGACAGGCTGTATACGAGCAGTACTTC. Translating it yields CASTTGQAVYEQYF.

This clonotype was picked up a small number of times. DNA of the CDR3: TGCGCCAGCAGCCAAGATTCCAGGGTCAGCGAGCAGTACTTC. This sequence encodes CASSQDSRVSEQYF. V is TRBV4-3 and J is TRBJ2-7; D possibly corresponds to TRBD1 (5 bases). The V gene lost 0 bases and the J gene lost 6 bases, with 12 bases spanning the gap. Germline loops: CDR1 LGHNA, CDR2 YSLEER. This CDR3 has 14 residues.

CDR3 in amino acids: CASSLRPGSGGADEQFF. CDR3 bases: TGTGCCAGCAGCTTGCGTCCGGGTAGCGGGGGGGCCGATGAGCAGTTCTTC. The chain has TRBV5-6 and TRBJ2-1; 11 positions agree with TRBD2. This CDR3 comprises 17 residues. Germline lookup yields CDR1 SGHDT and CDR2 YYEEEE. J gave up 8 bases and V 1 base, and 11 bases lay outside the gene matches.

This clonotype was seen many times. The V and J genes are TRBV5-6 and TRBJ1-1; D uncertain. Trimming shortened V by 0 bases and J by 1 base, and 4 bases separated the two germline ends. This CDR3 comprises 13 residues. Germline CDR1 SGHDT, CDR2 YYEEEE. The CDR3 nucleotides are TGTGCCAGCAGCTTGGGGGGGAACACTGAAGCTTTCTTT. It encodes CASSLGGNTEAFF. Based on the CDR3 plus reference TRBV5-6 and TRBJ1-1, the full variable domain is DAGVTQSPTHLIKTRGQQVTLRCSPKSGHDTVSWYQQALGQGPQFIFQYYEEEERQRGNFPDRFSGHQFPNYSSELNVNALLLGDSALYLCASSLGGNTEAFFGQGTRLTVV.

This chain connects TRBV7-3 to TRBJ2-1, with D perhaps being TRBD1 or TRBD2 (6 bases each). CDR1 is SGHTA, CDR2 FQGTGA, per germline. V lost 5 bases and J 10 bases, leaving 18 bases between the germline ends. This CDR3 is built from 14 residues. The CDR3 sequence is CASSQSGAGQEQFF. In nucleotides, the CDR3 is TGTGCCAGCAGCCAGTCAGGGGCGGGGCAGGAGCAGTTCTTC.